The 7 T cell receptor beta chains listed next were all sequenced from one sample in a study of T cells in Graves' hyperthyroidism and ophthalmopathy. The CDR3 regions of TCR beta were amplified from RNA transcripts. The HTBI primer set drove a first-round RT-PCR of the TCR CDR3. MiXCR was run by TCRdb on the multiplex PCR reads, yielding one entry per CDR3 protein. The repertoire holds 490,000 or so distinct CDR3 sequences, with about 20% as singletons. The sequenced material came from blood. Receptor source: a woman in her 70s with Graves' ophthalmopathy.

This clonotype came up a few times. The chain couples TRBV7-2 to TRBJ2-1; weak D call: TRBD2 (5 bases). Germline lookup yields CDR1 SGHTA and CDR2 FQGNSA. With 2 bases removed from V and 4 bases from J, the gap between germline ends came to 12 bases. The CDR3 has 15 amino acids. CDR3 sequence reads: CASSLTYSAYNEQFF. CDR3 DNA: TGTGCCAGCAGCTTAACTTATAGCGCTTACAATGAGCAGTTCTTC.

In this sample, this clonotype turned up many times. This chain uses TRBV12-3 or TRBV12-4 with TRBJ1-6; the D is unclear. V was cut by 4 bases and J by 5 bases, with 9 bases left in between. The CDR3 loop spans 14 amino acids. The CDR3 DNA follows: TGTGCCAGCAGTTCACGACACCATAATTCACCCCTCCACTTT. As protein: CASSSRHHNSPLHF.

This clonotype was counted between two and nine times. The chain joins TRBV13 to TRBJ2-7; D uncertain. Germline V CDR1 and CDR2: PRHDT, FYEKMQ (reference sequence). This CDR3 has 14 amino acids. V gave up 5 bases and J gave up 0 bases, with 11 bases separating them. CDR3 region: CASSPAADSYEQYF. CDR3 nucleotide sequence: TGTGCCAGCAGCCCAGCCGCAGACTCCTACGAGCAGTACTTC.

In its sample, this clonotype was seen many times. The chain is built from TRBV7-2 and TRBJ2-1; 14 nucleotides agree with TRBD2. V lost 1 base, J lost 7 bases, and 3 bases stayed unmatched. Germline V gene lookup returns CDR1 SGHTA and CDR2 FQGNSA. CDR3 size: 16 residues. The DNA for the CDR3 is TGTGCCAGCAGCTTAGAGGGGACTAGCGGGAGTAATGAGCAGTTCTTC. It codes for CASSLEGTSGSNEQFF.

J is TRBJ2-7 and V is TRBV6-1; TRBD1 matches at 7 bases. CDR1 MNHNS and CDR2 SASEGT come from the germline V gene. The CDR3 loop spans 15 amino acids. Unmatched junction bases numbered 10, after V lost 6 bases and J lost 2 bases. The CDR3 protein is CASRNVGGFTYEQYF. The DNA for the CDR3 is TGTGCCAGCAGGAACGTAGGGGGCTTTACCTACGAGCAGTACTTC.

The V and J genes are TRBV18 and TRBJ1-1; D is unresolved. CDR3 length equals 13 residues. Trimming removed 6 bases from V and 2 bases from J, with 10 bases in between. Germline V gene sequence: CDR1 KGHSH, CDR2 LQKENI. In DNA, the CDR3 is TGTGCCAGCTCTGGACTCTTCAACACTGAAGCTTTCTTT. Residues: CASSGLFNTEAFF.

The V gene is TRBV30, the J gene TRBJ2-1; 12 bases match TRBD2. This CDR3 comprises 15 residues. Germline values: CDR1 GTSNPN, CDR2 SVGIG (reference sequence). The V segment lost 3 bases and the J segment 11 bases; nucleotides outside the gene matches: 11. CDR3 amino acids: CAWSPSGRVSNKQFF. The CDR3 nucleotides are TGTGCCTGGAGCCCTAGCGGGAGGGTATCGAATAAGCAGTTCTTC.